The 19 T cell receptor beta chains below all came from one sample that was sequenced in a study of blood T cell repertoires in COVID-19 (dated by TCRdb to 2018 to 2020). Library preparation was by the immunoSEQ multiplex PCR assay. TCRdb took over this immuneACCESS table, retaining in-frame rearrangements with V and J assigned. Such tables are incomplete; in checked studies, under half of the missing clones stem from an unresolved V gene, and the remainder is unexplained. Across this sample there are about 320,000 clones, with nearly 90% seen only once. The top ten clones comprise around 10% of the sample. The sequencing input was peripheral blood. These receptors all stem from a woman under 40 with COVID-19, enrolled during active disease.

The genes are TRBV6-1 and TRBJ1-1; TRBD1 is a possible D gene (6 bases). The CDR3 is 17 residues long. V was cut by 3 bases and J by 5 bases, with 22 bases left in between. Germline V gene data show CDR1 as MNHNS and CDR2 as SASEGT. The CDR3 DNA reads TGTGCCAGCAGTGATGAAGGCTGGGGGCGTCGGACAACTGAAGCTTTCTTT. It codes for CASSDEGWGRRTTEAFF.

The V gene is TRBV11-2, the J gene TRBJ2-2; TRBD2 agrees at 10 bases. The CDR3 contains 14 residues. V was pared by 4 bases and J by 8 bases, with 4 bases of the junction left unmatched. CDR1 is SGHAT and CDR2 is FQNNGV in the germline V gene. The DNA for the CDR3 is TGTGCCAGCAGCTCGACTAGCGGGTTTGGGGAGCTGTTTTTT. It specifies CASSSTSGFGELFF. The entire variable domain, with the rest obtained from reference TRBV11-2 and TRBJ2-2, is as follows: EAGVAQSPRYKIIEKRQSVAFWCNPISGHATLYWYQQILGQGPKLLIQFQNNGVVDDSQLPKDRFSAERLKGVDSTLKIQPAKLEDSAVYLCASSSTSGFGELFFGEGSRLTVL.

This clone showed up just a few times. The germline gene is not matched at one end of the junction; a read error may be the cause. The rearrangement uses TRBV7-9 and TRBJ2-7; TRBD2 matches at 11 bases. The CDR3 covers 18 residues. Germline assignment: CDR1 SEHNR and CDR2 FQNEAQ (reference sequence). CDR3 protein: CASSLAPSGGPPTYEQYF. CDR3 nucleotides: TGTGCCAGCAGCCTAGCACCTAGCGGGGGGCCGCCGACCTACGAGCAGTACTTC.

V usage is TRBV11-2 and J usage is TRBJ1-2; D perhaps matches TRBD1 (6 bases). The CDR3 is 15 residues long. V shed 2 bases and J shed 7 bases, with 17 bases lying between them. CDR1 SGHAT and CDR2 FQNNGV come from the germline V gene. CDR3 sequence: CASSLWPGDESGYTF. The CDR3 DNA reads as TGTGCCAGCAGCTTATGGCCAGGGGATGAAAGTGGCTACACCTTC. The entire variable domain, with the rest obtained from reference TRBV11-2 and TRBJ1-2, is as follows: EAGVAQSPRYKIIEKRQSVAFWCNPISGHATLYWYQQILGQGPKLLIQFQNNGVVDDSQLPKDRFSAERLKGVDSTLKIQPAKLEDSAVYLCASSLWPGDESGYTFGSGTRLTVV.

This chain links TRBV5-6 with TRBJ2-5; TRBD1 is a possible D gene (5 bases). V was clipped by 0 bases and J by 5 bases, with 11 bases between them. CDR1 and CDR2 (germline): SGHDT, YYEEEE. The CDR3 is 14 residues long. The DNA of the CDR3 is TGTGCCAGCAGCTTGGGCGCAGGGCGGGAGACCCAGTACTTC. Translated: CASSLGAGRETQYF.

For this clone: One junction end does not reproduce the germline sequence, and a read error may be involved. The chain is built from TRBV9 and TRBJ1-5; 7 positions agree with TRBD1. Looked up from germline, CDR1 is SGDLS and CDR2 is YYNGEE. The CDR3 covers 16 residues. The CDR3, as DNA: TGTGCCAGCACCGTACTCTCCAACAGGGGTGAGCAGCCCCAGCATTTT. It encodes CASTVLSNRGEQPQHF.

Written as DNA, the CDR3 is TGTGCCAGCAGCCTACAGGGGGCCGGGGAAAAACTGTTTTTT. Its protein product is CASSLQGAGEKLFF. The V call is TRBV14, the J call TRBJ1-4, with 9 bases lining up with TRBD1. This CDR3 spans 14 amino acids. CDR1 is SGHDN and CDR2 is FVKESK in the germline V gene. The J segment lost 8 bases and the V segment lost 4 bases, leaving 5 bases of the junction unmatched.

As regards this clone: An end of the junction does not agree with germline; a read error may underlie this. The gene calls are TRBV11-2 and TRBJ2-1; 8 bases are shared with TRBD1. CDR3 length: 16 amino acids. Germline loops: CDR1 SGHAT, CDR2 FQNNGV. CDR3 region: CASSLGTGMNFNEQFF. The CDR3 DNA follows: TGTGCCAGCAGTTTAGGGACAGGTATGAATTTCAATGAGCAGTTCTTC.

The J gene is TRBJ1-1, the V gene TRBV5-1, with a possible D match to TRBD1 (5 bases). Per the germline V gene, CDR1 is SGHRS and CDR2 is YFSETQ. The CDR3 spans 16 residues. Trimming took 0 bases from V and 5 from J, leaving 17 bases between them. The CDR3 sequence: CASSLGTGMGNTEAFF. The CDR3 coding sequence is TGCGCCAGCAGCTTGGGAACAGGTATGGGTAATACTGAAGCTTTCTTT.

This chain links TRBV2 with TRBJ1-1, with 7 bases fitting TRBD1. V lost 6 bases and J lost 8; bases outside the gene matches: 6. CDR1 and CDR2 from the germline V gene are SNHLY and FYNNEI. There are 12 residues in the CDR3. CDR3 in amino acids: CASRGNRGEAFF. The CDR3 DNA sequence: TGTGCCAGCAGGGGTAACAGGGGAGAAGCTTTCTTT.

This clone was detected once. CDR3 nucleotide sequence: TGTGCCAGTAGTTCTGCCGGGATTAGCAATCAGCCCCAGCATTTT. Its translation: CASSSAGISNQPQHF. The chain is built from TRBV19 and TRBJ1-5; D gene ambiguous. Germline CDR1 LNHDA, CDR2 SQIVND (reference sequence). The germline V and J ends were trimmed by 5 bases and 0 bases, with 11 bases remaining between them. The CDR3 runs 15 residues.

The J gene is TRBJ1-1, the V gene TRBV18, with 9 bases that match TRBD1. The CDR3 spans 16 residues. The germline CDR1 and CDR2 sequences are KGHSH and LQKENI. Trimming removed 3 bases from V and 0 bases from J; junction bases left unmatched: 5. The chain's CDR3 is CASSPTGGGLNTEAFF. Written as DNA, the CDR3 is TGTGCCAGCTCACCGACAGGGGGAGGACTGAACACTGAAGCTTTCTTT.

This clone appeared a single time. The J gene is TRBJ2-7, the V gene TRBV5-1, with 9 positions matching TRBD2. The CDR3 spans 17 residues. V dropped 4 bases and J dropped 2; count of bases not matched to a gene: 13. The germline V gene encodes CDR1 SGHRS and CDR2 YFSETQ. CDR3 region: CASSMIAGTSYPYEQYF. CDR3 nucleotides: TGCGCCAGCAGCATGATAGCCGGGACTAGCTACCCCTACGAGCAGTACTTC. The variable domain in full, with the rest retrieved from reference TRBV5-1 and TRBJ2-7, is KAGVTQTPRYLIKTRGQQVTLSCSPISGHRSVSWYQQTPGQGLQFLFEYFSETQRNKGNFPGRFSGRQFSNSRSEMNVSTLELGDSALYLCASSMIAGTSYPYEQYFGPGTRLTVT.

This clone has more than one count but fewer than ten. V and J are TRBV28 and TRBJ2-7, with TRBD1 as a possible D gene (6 bases). Germline CDR1 reads MDHEN; CDR2 reads SYDVKM. CDR3 length: 13 amino acids. With 5 bases removed from V and 3 bases from J, the gap between germline ends came to 11 bases. This chain's CDR3 is CASSRDNDYEQYF. The CDR3 DNA follows: TGTGCCAGCAGTAGGGACAACGACTACGAGCAGTACTTC.

V gene TRBV6-1 combines with J gene TRBJ1-3, with a tentative D call TRBD1 (5 bases). CDR3 length: 17 amino acids. In germline, CDR1 is MNHNS, CDR2 SASEGT. Trimming cost V 2 bases and J 4 bases, with 18 bases left between them. The CDR3 spells CASSELGLGTAGNTIYF. CDR3 nucleotide sequence: TGTGCCAGCAGTGAATTAGGCCTCGGGACTGCCGGAAACACCATATATTTT.

V and J are TRBV2 and TRBJ1-5; weak D call: TRBD1 (5 bases). Trimming stripped 6 bases from V and 4 bases from J, with 16 bases between. This CDR3 spans 15 amino acids. Germline V gene sequence: CDR1 SNHLY, CDR2 FYNNEI. The CDR3 bases are TGTGCCAGCAGCCCCGAGGTGGGGGGAAATCAGCCCCAGCATTTT. Translated: CASSPEVGGNQPQHF.

This clone was detected a few times. J is TRBJ1-5 and V is TRBV7-8; D unclear. CDR1 and CDR2 from the germline V gene are SGHVS and FQNEAQ. The CDR3 is 16 residues long. V lost 4 bases and J lost 6, with 19 bases in between. Here the CDR3 DNA reads TGTGCCAGCAGCTCCAGCACCACCGCGCGGGGTCAGCCCCAGCATTTT. As protein: CASSSSTTARGQPQHF.

The chain links TRBV5-4 to TRBJ1-1; D is possibly TRBD1 (5 bases). CDR1 and CDR2 (germline): SGHNT, YYREEE (reference sequence). Trimming shortened V by 3 bases and J by 1 base, and 10 bases separated the two germline ends. The CDR3 sequence is 14 residues long. CDR3 protein: CASSSNRRNTEAFF. In nucleotides, the CDR3 is TGTGCCAGCAGCTCAAACAGGAGGAACACTGAAGCTTTCTTT.

The chain employs TRBV4-1 and TRBJ1-2; 8 bases line up with TRBD1. This CDR3 region has 17 residues. Germline V gene data show CDR1 as MGHRA and CDR2 as YSYEKL. The junction had 9 bases not matched to a gene; V was cut back by 3 bases and J by 0 bases. CDR3: CASSQTGTGSPNYGYTF. The CDR3 DNA reads as TGCGCCAGCAGCCAGACAGGGACAGGCTCCCCTAACTATGGCTACACCTTC.